One sample yielded the 32 T cell receptor beta chains listed below, sequenced in a study of blood T cell repertoires in COVID-19. Assay: immunoSEQ multiplex PCR; the TCRdb copy retains only in-frame clones and omits some. The sample carries about 140,000 clones, about four fifths recorded once. Input material: peripheral blood. The origin of the receptors is a woman aged 60-75 years with acute or convalescent COVID-19.

This clone was found a few times. The chain uses TRBV7-3 and TRBJ2-2; 10 nucleotides match TRBD2. CDR3 length equals 16 residues. The germline V gene has CDR1 SGHTA and CDR2 FQGTGA. The ends lost 5 bases at V and 4 bases at J; junction bases unmatched: 7. The CDR3 DNA reads as TGTGCCAGCAGCCCGACCGGGACTAGCGTCACCGGGGAGCTGTTTTTT. It encodes CASSPTGTSVTGELFF.

The CDR3 region is CASSRSSAGKGNEQFF. The DNA of the CDR3 is TGTGCCAGCAGCCGCTCGTCAGCGGGGAAGGGGAATGAGCAGTTCTTC. The chain is built from TRBV4-2 and TRBJ2-1; 7 bases line up with TRBD2. V dropped 4 bases and J dropped 7; count of bases not matched to a gene: 13. The CDR3 has 16 residues. Germline-derived CDR1 and CDR2 are LGHNA and YNFKEQ.

The chain has TRBV2 and TRBJ1-2; maybe TRBD1 (6 bases). Germline lookup yields CDR1 SNHLY and CDR2 FYNNEI. The CDR3 totals 12 residues. Trimming pared 6 bases from V and 8 bases from J, leaving 13 bases between. The CDR3 DNA reads as TGTGCCAGCAGCCAACAGGGAGACGGCTACACCTTC. Translation: CASSQQGDGYTF.

V gene TRBV11-3 combines with J gene TRBJ2-7, with 8 bases fitting TRBD2. V lost 3 bases to trimming and J lost 2 bases; unmatched junction nucleotides: 3. The CDR3 runs 14 residues. Germline values: CDR1 SGHNT, CDR2 YENEEA. CDR3 in amino acids: CASSLTSATYEQYF. The CDR3 DNA sequence: TGTGCCAGCAGCTTGACTAGCGCTACCTACGAGCAGTACTTC.

This chain links TRBV5-6 with TRBJ1-6; 9 nucleotides align to TRBD1. Germline V CDR1 and CDR2: SGHDT, YYEEEE. The CDR3 is 16 residues long. V shed 7 bases, J shed 5 bases, and the junction held 10 bases outside the gene matches. The CDR3: CASGWAGTGNNSPLHF. In nucleotides, the CDR3 is TGTGCCAGCGGTTGGGCCGGGACAGGGAATAATTCACCCCTCCACTTT.

The chain recombines TRBV10-3 with TRBJ1-1; TRBD1 might be the D (5 bases). This CDR3 spans 15 amino acids. Germline values: CDR1 ENHRY, CDR2 SYGVKD. With 0 bases removed from V and 0 bases from J, the gap between germline ends came to 8 bases. CDR3 protein: CAISESGGMNTEAFF. In nucleotides, the CDR3 is TGTGCCATCAGTGAGTCGGGGGGAATGAACACTGAAGCTTTCTTT.

The gene calls are TRBV12-1 and TRBJ1-1. TRBV12-1 is shown as a pseudogene. The CDR3 has 11 amino acids. The CDR3 sequence is CASSPGGRAFF. The CDR3 nucleotides are TGTGCCAGCAGCCCGGGGGGGCGGGCTTTCTTT.

The genes are TRBV11-2 and TRBJ2-7; D uncertain. V gave up 1 base and J gave up 2 bases, with 6 bases separating them. Germline loops: CDR1 SGHAT, CDR2 FQNNGV. The CDR3 extends over 13 amino acids. CDR3 nucleotide sequence: TGTGCCAGCAGCTTAGGGAGTCCCTACGAGCAGTACTTC. Its translation is CASSLGSPYEQYF.

This clone appeared once. The chain couples TRBV28 to TRBJ1-2, with D possibly being TRBD1 (6 bases). The CDR3 has 12 amino acids. V lost 6 bases to trimming and J lost 3 bases, with 8 bases between them. From germline, CDR1 is MDHEN and CDR2 SYDVKM. The chain's CDR3 is CASRPGDYGYTF. Written as DNA, the CDR3 is TGTGCCAGCAGGCCAGGGGACTATGGCTACACCTTC.

The genes are TRBV12-3 or TRBV12-4 and TRBJ2-1; D perhaps matches TRBD2 (5 bases). The V end lost 6 bases, the J end lost 9 bases, and 15 bases lay between the germline ends. The CDR3 has 13 residues. The DNA for the CDR3 is TGTGCCAGCAGCTCCGGGGTCAGAGGTGAGCAGTTCTTC. It encodes CASSSGVRGEQFF.

This clone has more than one count but fewer than ten. The gene calls are TRBV7-9 and TRBJ1-5; D ambiguous. V shed 1 base and J shed 4 bases, with 5 bases lying between them. This CDR3 comprises 13 residues. The germline V gene has CDR1 SEHNR and CDR2 FQNEAQ (reference sequence). The CDR3 DNA reads TGTGCCAGCAGCTTAGACGGGAATCAGCCCCAGCATTTT. It codes for CASSLDGNQPQHF.

The chain combines TRBV7-9 with TRBJ2-7, with 7 bases matching TRBD1. Germline CDR1 SEHNR, CDR2 FQNEAQ (reference sequence). This CDR3 spans 14 amino acids. V dropped 1 base and J dropped 0; count of bases not matched to a gene: 0. The DNA of the CDR3 is TGTGCCAGCAGCTTAGGGACAGGCTCCTACGAGCAGTACTTC. This codes for CASSLGTGSYEQYF.

The J gene is TRBJ2-5, the V gene TRBV11-2; no definite D call. This CDR3 comprises 13 residues. V lost 1 base to trimming and J lost 0 bases, with 3 bases between them. Germline CDR1 is SGHAT and CDR2 is FQNNGV. The CDR3 spells CASSLAYQETQYF. CDR3 nucleotides: TGTGCCAGCAGCTTAGCCTACCAAGAGACCCAGTACTTC.

The chain is built from TRBV2 and TRBJ1-4; 8 positions match TRBD1. CDR3 length equals 15 residues. With V trimmed by 3 bases and J by 9 bases, 9 bases remained unmatched. CDR1 and CDR2 from the germline V gene are SNHLY and FYNNEI. The CDR3 sequence: CASSDPGQAGKKLFF. The CDR3 coding sequence is TGTGCCAGCAGTGACCCGGGACAGGCCGGGAAAAAACTGTTTTTT.

J is TRBJ2-3 and V is TRBV9; 13 bases are shared with TRBD2. With 4 bases clipped from V and 4 bases from J, the junction kept 6 bases outside the gene matches. This CDR3 is 16 amino acids long. Looked up from germline, CDR1 is SGDLS and CDR2 is YYNGEE. This CDR3 reads CASSPAGTSGADTQYF. CDR3 DNA sequence: TGTGCCAGCAGCCCTGCCGGGACTAGCGGGGCAGATACGCAGTATTTT.

This clone showed up just once. The gene calls are TRBV6-5 and TRBJ2-5; 8 positions agree with TRBD2. V gave up 6 bases and J gave up 8 bases; unmatched junction bases: 14. From germline, CDR1 is MNHEY and CDR2 SVGAGI. This CDR3 comprises 15 residues. CDR3 residues: CASRSTSGSGPTQYF. The DNA for the CDR3 is TGTGCCAGCAGAAGTACCAGCGGGAGTGGTCCCACCCAGTACTTC.

The genes are TRBV5-5 and TRBJ2-7; D is possibly TRBD2 (6 bases). Looked up from germline, CDR1 is SGHKS and CDR2 is YYEKEE (reference sequence). CDR3 length equals 14 residues. Trimming pared 0 bases from V and 4 bases from J, leaving 11 bases between. The chain's CDR3 is CASSLVGGGYEQYF. CDR3 sequence (DNA): TGTGCCAGCAGCTTGGTGGGGGGAGGTTACGAGCAGTACTTC.

The chain recombines TRBV27 with TRBJ2-4, with 8 bases that match TRBD2. The V gene's germline CDR1 is MNHEY and CDR2 SMNVEV (reference sequence). CDR3 length equals 21 residues. The trim removed 5 bases at V and 8 bases at J, leaving 29 bases unmatched. The CDR3 region is CASSPTPLAGPGLSSLDIQYF. The CDR3 DNA is TGTGCCAGCAGTCCAACCCCCCTAGCGGGTCCGGGACTATCTTCCCTGGACATTCAGTACTTC.

This chain connects TRBV23-1 to TRBJ1-5; weak D call: TRBD1 (6 bases). TRBV23-1 is marked as an open reading frame, function uncertain. The CDR3 covers 20 residues. Trimming stripped 4 bases from V and 0 bases from J, with 25 bases between. CDR3 in DNA: TGCGCCAGCAGTCCGACTAGCAGGGGCCGACCAGAGAATAGCAATCAGCCCCAGCATTTT. Protein product: CASSPTSRGRPENSNQPQHF.

J is TRBJ2-7 and V is TRBV6-5; perhaps TRBD2 as D (5 bases). Deletions cut 1 base from V and 2 bases from J, with 9 bases between. The CDR3 runs 14 residues. Germline V CDR1 and CDR2: MNHEY, SVGAGI. The CDR3 region is CASSYLGATYEQYF. The CDR3 DNA reads as TGTGCCAGCAGTTACTTGGGAGCGACCTACGAGCAGTACTTC.

This chain joins TRBV6-5 and TRBJ1-6, with D perhaps TRBD1 (6 bases). CDR3 length: 15 residues. Germline lookup yields CDR1 MNHEY and CDR2 SVGAGI. Trimming cost V 2 bases and J 8 bases, with 13 bases left between them. The DNA for the CDR3 is TGTGCCAGCAGTTACCGGGGGGGGCCGCATTCACCCCTCCACTTT. Protein sequence: CASSYRGGPHSPLHF.

The J gene is TRBJ2-7, the V gene TRBV19; maybe TRBD2 (6 bases). CDR1 LNHDA and CDR2 SQIVND come from the germline V gene (reference sequence). V was trimmed by 1 base and J by 1 base, leaving 20 bases between them. CDR3 size: 18 residues. The CDR3 nucleotides read TGTGCCAGTAGTATAGCACCCTCCGGGACTGCCCATTCCTACGAGCAGTACTTC. Translating it yields CASSIAPSGTAHSYEQYF.

In this sample, this clone turned up a few times. The chain employs TRBV2 and TRBJ1-6, with 9 positions matching TRBD1. Germline-derived CDR1 and CDR2 are SNHLY and FYNNEI. After removal of 6 bases from V and 7 bases from J, the junction contained 13 bases not matched to a gene. The CDR3 consists of 17 residues. The CDR3 DNA reads as TGTGCCAGCAGGAAATGGGGCCCGGGACAGGGAAATTCACCCCTCCACTTT. This gives the protein CASRKWGPGQGNSPLHF.

V usage is TRBV28 and J usage is TRBJ1-2; 11 positions agree with TRBD1. The V and J ends lost 5 bases and 5 bases, in that order; junction bases with no gene match: 4. Germline V lookup: CDR1 MDHEN, CDR2 SYDVKM. There are 14 residues in the CDR3. The CDR3 is CASSPGTGGYGYTF. CDR3 sequence (DNA): TGTGCCAGCAGTCCCGGGACAGGGGGATATGGCTACACCTTC.

Here the CDR3 reads CASSQEVGAAKNIQYF. CDR3 DNA sequence: TGCGCCAGCAGCCAAGAAGTAGGGGCGGCCAAAAACATTCAGTACTTC. The genes are TRBV4-1 and TRBJ2-4; possible D gene TRBD1, 5 bases. With 0 bases removed from V and 1 base from J, the gap between germline ends came to 10 bases. This CDR3 region has 16 residues. Germline V gene data show CDR1 as MGHRA and CDR2 as YSYEKL.

The rearrangement joins TRBV5-1 to TRBJ2-3; 11 positions match TRBD1. The CDR3 covers 15 residues. J was trimmed by 3 bases and V by 5 bases; bases with no gene match: 5. Germline loops: CDR1 SGHRS, CDR2 YFSETQ. In DNA form, the CDR3 reads TGCGCCAGCAGTAGGGGACAGGGGGAAACAGATACGCAGTATTTT. This gives the protein CASSRGQGETDTQYF.

The gene calls are TRBV24-1 and TRBJ1-5; D remains unclear. The CDR3 loop spans 13 amino acids. V lost 8 bases, J lost 6 bases, and 13 bases lay in between. CDR1 and CDR2 (germline): KGHDR, SFDVKD. This chain's CDR3 is CATTEGGGQPQHF. CDR3 nucleotide sequence: TGTGCCACCACCGAGGGAGGAGGTCAGCCCCAGCATTTT.

V usage is TRBV7-8 and J usage is TRBJ2-7; no reliable D call. The CDR3 is made up of 13 amino acids. Trimming left V 3 bases short and J 3 bases short, with 9 bases between. Germline V lookup: CDR1 SGHVS, CDR2 FQNEAQ. The CDR3 DNA is TGTGCCAGCAGCTTTGGAGAGGTCTACGAGCAGTACTTC. Translating it yields CASSFGEVYEQYF.

The genes are TRBV7-8 and TRBJ2-3, with 9 bases identical to TRBD1. CDR1 is SGHVS, CDR2 FQNEAQ, per germline. CDR3 size: 16 residues. The trim removed 0 bases at V and 3 bases at J, leaving 4 bases unmatched. In DNA, the CDR3 is TGTGCCAGCAGCTTAGCGGACAGGGGTCCTACAGATACGCAGTATTTT. It encodes CASSLADRGPTDTQYF. Full variable domain (missing parts from reference TRBV7-8 and TRBJ2-3): GAGVSQSPRYKVAKRGQDVALRCDPISGHVSLFWYQQALGQGPEFLTYFQNEAQLDKSGLPSDRFFAERPEGSVSTLKIQRTQQEDSAVYLCASSLADRGPTDTQYFGPGTRLTVL.

This rearrangement joins TRBV27 to TRBJ1-2, with a weak D call TRBD1 (5 bases). Germline CDR1 reads MNHEY; CDR2 reads SMNVEV (reference sequence). This CDR3 spans 14 amino acids. V was shortened by 2 bases and J by 6 bases, with 13 bases between the two germline ends. CDR3 residues: CASSLEAGNDGYTF. The CDR3 DNA reads TGTGCCAGCAGTTTAGAGGCAGGGAACGATGGCTACACCTTC.

This chain connects TRBV18 to TRBJ1-2, with 9 positions matching TRBD1. V dropped 3 bases and J dropped 6; count of bases not matched to a gene: 11. CDR3 length: 16 residues. CDR1 KGHSH and CDR2 LQKENI come from the germline V gene. CDR3: CASSPGAGTGNDGYTF. The CDR3 bases are TGTGCCAGCTCACCGGGAGCCGGGACAGGGAACGATGGCTACACCTTC.

V usage is TRBV12-3 or TRBV12-4 and J usage is TRBJ2-7; D not resolved. V dropped 6 bases and J dropped 2 bases, with 8 bases sitting between them. CDR3 size: 12 residues. The CDR3 loop is CASSPWPYEQYF. DNA of the CDR3: TGTGCCAGCAGCCCGTGGCCCTACGAGCAGTACTTC.